One sample yielded the 21 T cell receptor beta chains listed below, sequenced in a study of blood T cell repertoires in COVID-19. Assay: immunoSEQ multiplex PCR; the TCRdb copy retains only in-frame clones and omits some. Of about 97,000 clones listed, roughly 86% are singletons. The material sequenced was peripheral blood. All receptors come from a man in his forties or fifties with active or convalescent COVID-19.

The chain uses TRBV5-6 and TRBJ2-7; 13 bases are a match to TRBD2. With V trimmed by 0 bases and J by 5 bases, 11 bases remained unmatched. Germline CDR1 and CDR2: SGHDT and YYEEEE. The CDR3 is made up of 18 amino acids. CDR3 region: CASSLELAGGTHYDEQYF. CDR3 DNA: TGTGCCAGCAGCTTGGAACTAGCGGGGGGGACCCATTACGACGAGCAGTACTTC.

The chain joins TRBV25-1 to TRBJ2-1; 9 bases match TRBD1. This CDR3 spans 16 amino acids. From germline, CDR1 is MGHDK and CDR2 SYGVNS. Trimming cost V 1 base and J 5 bases; bases outside gene matches: 6. CDR3 protein: CASSELGTGSDNEQFF. CDR3 sequence (DNA): TGTGCCAGCAGTGAATTAGGGACAGGGTCAGACAATGAGCAGTTCTTC.

The rearrangement joins TRBV3-1 (or the pseudogene TRBV3-2) to TRBJ1-1; D not certain. CDR1 is LGHDT and CDR2 is YNNKEL in the germline V gene (reference sequence). There are 12 residues in the CDR3. Trimming shortened V by 0 bases and J by 11 bases, and 10 bases separated the two germline ends. In DNA, the CDR3 is TGTGCCAGCAGCCAAGATTCTAGGTATGCTTTCTTT. The encoded protein is CASSQDSRYAFF.

This clone has a single count. This sequence joins TRBV7-2 and TRBJ2-2; TRBD2 matches 8 bases. The J segment lost 4 bases and the V segment lost 4 bases, leaving 5 bases of the junction unmatched. Germline values: CDR1 SGHTA, CDR2 FQGNSA. This CDR3 has 15 amino acids. The DNA of the CDR3 is TGTGCCAGCAGCTACGGACTAGCTCTCACCGGGGAGCTGTTTTTT. It is translated as CASSYGLALTGELFF.

This chain uses TRBV3-1 (or the pseudogene TRBV3-2) with TRBJ2-7; 10 nucleotides line up with TRBD2. V gave up 3 bases and J gave up 0 bases; unmatched junction bases: 5. Germline CDR1 LGHDT, CDR2 YNNKEL (reference sequence). The CDR3 has 16 residues. In DNA form, the CDR3 reads TGTGCCAGCAGCCAGGAACTAGCGGGGTTCTCCTACGAGCAGTACTTC. This translates into CASSQELAGFSYEQYF.

The genes are TRBV9 and TRBJ2-3; D is perhaps TRBD1 (6 bases). Trimming took 0 bases from V and 1 from J, leaving 12 bases between them. From germline, CDR1 is SGDLS and CDR2 YYNGEE. CDR3 length: 16 amino acids. DNA of the CDR3: TGTGCCAGCAGCGTAGCCCAGGGGCCTGGCACAGATACGCAGTATTTT. Translated: CASSVAQGPGTDTQYF.

The genes are TRBV10-1 and TRBJ2-3; 9 bases are a match to TRBD2. The CDR3 spans 14 residues. Germline CDR1 reads WNHNN; CDR2 reads SYGVQD (reference sequence). Germline trimming cut 3 bases from V and 8 bases from J; bases unmatched to any gene: 6. CDR3 nucleotide sequence: TGCGCCAGCAGTGACGGACTAGCGTACGGTACGCAGTATTTT. Protein: CASSDGLAYGTQYF.

This chain joins TRBV15 and TRBJ1-2, with 9 bases identical to TRBD1. CDR1 is LNHNV and CDR2 is YYDKDF in the germline V gene (reference sequence). V dropped 0 bases and J dropped 4; count of bases not matched to a gene: 9. This CDR3 has 17 residues. Here the CDR3 reads CATSREGTGRAGYGYTF. DNA for the CDR3: TGTGCCACCAGCAGAGAAGGGACAGGGAGGGCTGGCTATGGCTACACCTTC.

The gene calls are TRBV9 and TRBJ2-7, with 8 bases fitting TRBD1. Looked up from germline, CDR1 is SGDLS and CDR2 is YYNGEE. The CDR3 is made up of 15 amino acids. Trimming at V came to 4 bases and at J to 6 bases, leaving 12 bases not matched to a gene. This chain's CDR3 is CASSPPTGVLGEQYF. The CDR3 DNA is TGTGCCAGCAGCCCGCCGACAGGGGTCTTGGGCGAGCAGTACTTC. The variable domain in full, with the rest retrieved from reference TRBV9 and TRBJ2-7, is DSGVTQTPKHLITATGQRVTLRCSPRSGDLSVYWYQQSLDQGLQFLIQYYNGEERAKGNILERFSAQQFPDLHSELNLSSLELGDSALYFCASSPPTGVLGEQYFGPGTRLTVT.

This clone appeared many times. The chain carries TRBV7-8 and TRBJ1-6, with no clear D. This CDR3 is 15 amino acids long. The germline V gene has CDR1 SGHVS and CDR2 FQNEAQ. Trimming took 0 bases from V and 7 from J, leaving 10 bases between them. The CDR3 DNA follows: TGTGCCAGCAGCTTAGCGGGGAGGGAGAATTCACCCCTCCACTTT. It encodes CASSLAGRENSPLHF. Full variable domain (missing parts from reference TRBV7-8 and TRBJ1-6): GAGVSQSPRYKVAKRGQDVALRCDPISGHVSLFWYQQALGQGPEFLTYFQNEAQLDKSGLPSDRFFAERPEGSVSTLKIQRTQQEDSAVYLCASSLAGRENSPLHFGNGTRLTVT.

The chain uses TRBV20-1 and TRBJ1-6; D perhaps matches TRBD1 (6 bases). CDR3 length: 15 amino acids. Germline CDR1 reads DFQATT; CDR2 reads SNEGSKA (reference sequence). With 3 bases removed from V and 8 bases from J, the gap between germline ends came to 17 bases. The CDR3 loop reads CSASSRGGVDSPLHF. CDR3 DNA: TGCAGTGCTAGTTCTCGGGGGGGCGTGGATTCACCCCTCCACTTT.

The J gene is TRBJ1-1, the V gene TRBV3-1 (or the pseudogene TRBV3-2); maybe TRBD1 (6 bases). In germline, CDR1 is LGHDT, CDR2 YNNKEL (reference sequence). The CDR3 is 14 residues long. Trimming took 0 bases from V and 5 from J, leaving 10 bases between them. The CDR3 DNA reads as TGTGCCAGCAGCCAAGAATCGACAGGTACTGAAGCTTTCTTT. Translating it yields CASSQESTGTEAFF.

This clone was seen only once. The chain recombines TRBV18 with TRBJ1-1; 8 bases fit TRBD1. Germline V gene data show CDR1 as KGHSH and CDR2 as LQKENI. The V segment lost 5 bases and the J segment 0 bases; nucleotides outside the gene matches: 2. The CDR3 has 14 amino acids. CDR3 region: CASSGQGLNTEAFF. In DNA form, the CDR3 reads TGTGCCAGCTCAGGACAGGGATTGAACACTGAAGCTTTCTTT.

J is TRBJ1-5 and V is TRBV3-1 (or the pseudogene TRBV3-2), with D possibly TRBD1 on 5 matching bases. V shed 1 base and J shed 5 bases, with 9 bases lying between them. This CDR3 is built from 14 residues. Germline V lookup: CDR1 LGHDT, CDR2 YNNKEL (reference sequence). The CDR3 loop is CASSQVPGHQPQHF. The CDR3 nucleotides read TGTGCCAGCAGCCAAGTGCCAGGGCATCAGCCCCAGCATTTT.

This clone was counted a few times. The genes are TRBV2 and TRBJ2-2; 7 bases match TRBD1. The CDR3 is 14 residues long. The ends lost 10 bases at V and 1 base at J; junction bases unmatched: 6. Per germline, CDR1 SNHLY and CDR2 FYNNEI. CDR3 in amino acids: CATRRQGNTGELFF. The DNA for the CDR3 is TGTGCCACCAGAAGACAGGGGAACACCGGGGAGCTGTTTTTT. Using reference TRBV2 and TRBJ2-2 for the parts outside the CDR3, the full variable domain is EPEVTQTPSHQVTQMGQEVILRCVPISNHLYFYWYRQILGQKVEFLVSFYNNEISEKSEIFDDQFSVERPDGSNFTLKIRSTKLEDSAMYFCATRRQGNTGELFFGEGSRLTVL.

This clone was picked up one time. V and J are TRBV7-3 and TRBJ2-6; no clear D gene. This CDR3 has 15 residues. The V gene lost 1 base and the J gene lost 3 bases, with 7 bases spanning the gap. Germline CDR1 is SGHTA and CDR2 is FQGTGA. The DNA of the CDR3 is TGTGCCAGCAGCTTAATGGGCCTTGGGGCCAACGTCCTGACTTTC. Amino acids: CASSLMGLGANVLTF.

The genes are TRBV6-5 and TRBJ2-2, with unresolved D. Trimming shortened V by 7 bases and J by 8 bases, and 8 bases separated the two germline ends. CDR1 MNHEY and CDR2 SVGAGI come from the germline V gene. This CDR3 region has 11 residues. The CDR3 coding sequence is TGTGCCAGCACGCCACGGGGGGAGCTGTTTTTT. Translated: CASTPRGELFF.

The V and J genes are TRBV11-2 and TRBJ1-6, with 9 bases identical to TRBD1. Trimming cost V 4 bases and J 5 bases; bases outside gene matches: 9. The CDR3 totals 17 residues. CDR1 is SGHAT, CDR2 FQNNGV, per germline. The chain's CDR3 is CASSSHWGDRDNSPLHF. The DNA for the CDR3 is TGTGCCAGCAGCTCCCATTGGGGGGACAGGGATAATTCACCCCTCCACTTT.

The chain has TRBV6-6 and TRBJ1-1; possibly TRBD1 for D (6 bases). The CDR3 is 14 residues long. Germline V CDR1 and CDR2: MNHNY, SVGAGI (reference sequence). V was clipped by 6 bases and J by 1 base, with 12 bases between them. The CDR3 DNA reads TGTGCCAGCAGAAAAAAGGGGGAGAACACTGAAGCTTTCTTT. Translating it yields CASRKKGENTEAFF.

The V gene is TRBV23-1, the J gene TRBJ1-5, with a tentative D call TRBD1 (6 bases). TRBV23-1 is annotated as an ORF whose role is uncertain. This CDR3 comprises 17 residues. V lost 4 bases, J lost 0 bases, and 16 bases lay in between. The CDR3 nucleotides read TGCGCCAGCAGTCTCATTCGAGCAGGGGATAGCAATCAGCCCCAGCATTTT. The encoded protein is CASSLIRAGDSNQPQHF.

CDR3 sequence reads: CAWSVPQFTTNEKLFF. CDR3 DNA: TGTGCCTGGAGTGTACCACAGTTTACAACTAATGAAAAACTGTTTTTT. The genes are TRBV30 and TRBJ1-4, with D uncertain. This CDR3 contains 16 residues. Trimming pared 0 bases from V and 0 bases from J, leaving 11 bases between. Germline V gene sequence: CDR1 GTSNPN, CDR2 SVGIG (reference sequence).